This record looks at one T cell receptor (beta chain) sequence and its context. This CDR3 has 10 amino acids. Germline V CDR1 and CDR2: SGHNT, YENEEA. V shed 0 bases and J shed 7 bases, with 0 bases lying between them. This record comes from a study of control samples from healthy donors and cancer patients. Sequenced by immunoSEQ multiplex PCR; TCRdb stores in-frame clones only, minus some. The table has 350,000 to 450,000 clones, about nine tenths seen once. Input material: PBMCs. V usage is TRBV11-3 and J usage is TRBJ2-5, with D uncertain. This TCR came from a man aged 40-49 years with head and neck cancer. CDR3 nucleotide sequence: TGTGCCAGCAGCTTAGAGACCCAGTACTTC. Residues: CASSLETQYF.